These 9 T cell receptor beta chains were all obtained from the same sample, sequenced in a study of cytomegalovirus exposure and HLA in healthy donors. PCR was performed using 60 Vbeta and 13 Jbeta primers. The data were produced by immunoSEQ multiplex PCR, yet TCRdb's version contains in-frame clones alone and is incomplete. The top ten hold approximately 1.2% of the sample, which has roughly 170,000 clones, 65% to 90% seen once. The sample taken for sequencing was PBMCs. These receptors all stem from a girl aged 2 to 9 in good health and CMV-seropositive.

The chain couples TRBV19 to TRBJ1-2, with a weak D call TRBD1 (6 bases). The CDR3 contains 15 residues. Germline lookup yields CDR1 LNHDA and CDR2 SQIVND (reference sequence). Trimming removed 5 bases at V and 0 bases at J, with 13 bases between. The CDR3 protein is CASSPRDTSNYGYTF. CDR3 coding DNA: TGTGCCAGTAGTCCCCGGGACACATCTAACTATGGCTACACCTTC.

V is TRBV5-4 and J is TRBJ2-1; TRBD2 matches at 11 bases. The ends lost 4 bases at V and 9 bases at J; junction bases unmatched: 9. Germline V lookup: CDR1 SGHNT, CDR2 YYREEE (reference sequence). This CDR3 has 15 amino acids. As DNA, the CDR3 is TGTGCCAGCAGCCCCCAGACTAGCGGGGCTTCTGAGCAGTTCTTC. Translating gives CASSPQTSGASEQFF.

This clone occurred once. The chain carries TRBV10-3 and TRBJ2-5; D unclear. CDR1 is ENHRY, CDR2 SYGVKD, per germline. The CDR3 sequence is 13 residues long. Trimming shortened V by 8 bases and J by 0 bases, and 10 bases separated the two germline ends. The CDR3 region is CAIGGVDQETQYF. DNA for the CDR3: TGTGCCATCGGCGGAGTGGACCAAGAGACCCAGTACTTC.

The CDR3 protein is CASSLSGNTIYF. The DNA for the CDR3 is TGTGCCAGCAGTCTCTCTGGAAACACCATATATTTT. V and J are TRBV7-2 and TRBJ1-3; D call uncertain. Trimming pared 6 bases from V and 0 bases from J, leaving 3 bases between. This CDR3 has 12 residues. Germline CDR1 and CDR2: SGHTA and FQGNSA.

This sequence joins TRBV28 and TRBJ2-2; no clear D gene. V shed 6 bases and J shed 4 bases, with 9 bases lying between them. This CDR3 contains 13 residues. Germline V lookup: CDR1 MDHEN, CDR2 SYDVKM. The CDR3: CASRSTVTGELFF. CDR3 nucleotides: TGTGCCAGCAGGTCTACAGTCACCGGGGAGCTGTTTTTT.

The chain uses TRBV7-3 and TRBJ2-1; the D gene is possibly TRBD1 (5 bases). Per the germline V gene, CDR1 is SGHTA and CDR2 is FQGTGA. The germline V and J ends were trimmed by 5 bases and 4 bases, with 15 bases remaining between them. The CDR3 extends over 15 amino acids. The CDR3: CASSGDRTQYNEQFF. Written as DNA, the CDR3 is TGTGCCAGCAGCGGAGATAGGACACAATACAATGAGCAGTTCTTC.

The chain couples TRBV15 to TRBJ2-4; TRBD2 aligns across 7 bases. The germline gives CDR1 LNHNV, CDR2 YYDKDF (reference sequence). The CDR3 is 19 residues long. J lost 4 bases, V lost 3 bases, and 18 bases had no gene match. CDR3 amino acids: CATSSLGRMGGGGKNIQYF. CDR3 in DNA: TGTGCCACCAGCAGTCTCGGCCGGATGGGAGGCGGGGGAAAAAACATTCAGTACTTC.

The V call is TRBV19, the J call TRBJ2-5, with TRBD2 matching 7 bases. Germline trimming cut 3 bases from V and 9 bases from J; bases unmatched to any gene: 13. In germline, CDR1 is LNHDA, CDR2 SQIVND (reference sequence). The CDR3 is 15 residues long. The DNA of the CDR3 is TGTGCCAGTAGTATCGGAGCGGGGCCAGATGGGTCCCAGTACTTC. Translating gives CASSIGAGPDGSQYF.

This CDR3 reads CASSLTYSYNEQFF. As DNA, the CDR3 is TGTGCCAGCAGCTTAACCTACTCCTACAATGAGCAGTTCTTC. V gene TRBV7-9 combines with J gene TRBJ2-1; no clear D gene. V shed 2 bases and J shed 0 bases, with 5 bases lying between them. Germline V gene lookup returns CDR1 SEHNR and CDR2 FQNEAQ (reference sequence). This CDR3 comprises 14 residues.